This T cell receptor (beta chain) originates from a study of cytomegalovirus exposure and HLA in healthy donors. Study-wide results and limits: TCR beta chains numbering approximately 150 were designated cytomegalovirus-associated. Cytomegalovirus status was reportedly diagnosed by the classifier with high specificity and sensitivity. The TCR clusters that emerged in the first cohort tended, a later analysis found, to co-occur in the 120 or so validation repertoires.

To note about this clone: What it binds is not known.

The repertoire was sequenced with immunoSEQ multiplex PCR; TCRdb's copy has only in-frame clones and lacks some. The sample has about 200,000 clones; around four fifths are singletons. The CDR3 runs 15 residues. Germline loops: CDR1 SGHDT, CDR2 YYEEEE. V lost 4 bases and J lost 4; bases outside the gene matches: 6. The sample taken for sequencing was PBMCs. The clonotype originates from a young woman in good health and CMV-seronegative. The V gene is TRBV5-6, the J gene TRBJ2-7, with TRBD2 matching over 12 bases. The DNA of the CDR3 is TGTGCCAGCAGCCCGACTAGCGGGAGTGTGTACGAGCAGTACTTC. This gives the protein CASSPTSGSVYEQYF. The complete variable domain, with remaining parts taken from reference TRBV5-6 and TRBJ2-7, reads DAGVTQSPTHLIKTRGQQVTLRCSPKSGHDTVSWYQQALGQGPQFIFQYYEEEERQRGNFPDRFSGHQFPNYSSELNVNALLLGDSALYLCASSPTSGSVYEQYFGPGTRLTVT.